Shown below are 24 T cell receptor beta chains from a single sample sequenced in a study of cytomegalovirus exposure and HLA in healthy donors. Method: immunoSEQ multiplex PCR; TCRdb's copy keeps in-frame clones and lacks some. The data show some 180,000 clones, approximately 78% seen once. The specimen sequenced was PBMCs. These receptors originate from a woman aged 25 to 39 in good health and CMV-seronegative.

V usage is TRBV7-8 and J usage is TRBJ1-1, with 9 nucleotides matching TRBD1. The germline gives CDR1 SGHVS, CDR2 FQNEAQ. This CDR3 region has 14 residues. Germline trimming cut 5 bases from V and 3 bases from J; bases unmatched to any gene: 4. The CDR3 here is CASSPGTGYTEAFF. The DNA of the CDR3 is TGTGCCAGCAGCCCAGGGACAGGGTACACTGAAGCTTTCTTT.

V gene TRBV5-1 combines with J gene TRBJ2-7; 8 nucleotides align to TRBD1. The CDR3 runs to 14 residues. CDR1 SGHRS and CDR2 YFSETQ come from the germline V gene. With V trimmed by 7 bases and J by 6 bases, 12 bases remained unmatched. CDR3 sequence: CASGPDRARVEQYF. CDR3 bases: TGCGCCAGCGGACCGGACAGGGCCCGGGTCGAGCAGTACTTC.

V is TRBV12-5 and J is TRBJ2-5, with 12 positions matching TRBD2. This CDR3 is built from 13 residues. Germline V gene sequence: CDR1 LGHNT, CDR2 FRNRAP. J lost 7 bases, V lost 7 bases, and 4 bases had no gene match. CDR3 sequence reads: CASALAGGPTQYF. In DNA, the CDR3 is TGTGCTAGTGCCCTAGCGGGGGGGCCGACCCAGTACTTC.

This chain uses TRBV6-5 with TRBJ2-1; D perhaps matches TRBD1 (6 bases). The germline V gene encodes CDR1 MNHEY and CDR2 SVGAGI. Trimming stripped 5 bases from V and 12 bases from J, with 11 bases between. CDR3 length: 11 amino acids. The CDR3 coding sequence is TGTGCCAGCAGTCTAGGGGGTCCGCAGTTCTTC. Translated: CASSLGGPQFF.

The CDR3 DNA is TGCGCCAGCAGCCCGAACCCTAGGCGGGGCACCTACGAGCAGTACTTC. This encodes CASSPNPRRGTYEQYF. The chain links TRBV5-1 to TRBJ2-7, with D maybe TRBD2 (6 bases). This CDR3 contains 16 residues. Germline V gene lookup returns CDR1 SGHRS and CDR2 YFSETQ. V gave up 4 bases and J gave up 2 bases, with 19 bases separating them.

This chain uses TRBV21-1 with TRBJ2-7; the table's D gene call, TRBD1, was not cross checked with the DNA. TRBV21-1 is recorded as a pseudogene. CDR3 length: 18 residues. CDR3: CASGGPLYRVLSSYEQYF. CDR3 DNA sequence: TGTGCCAGCGGGGGCCCCCTCTACAGGGTCCTTTCTTCCTACGAGCAGTACTTC.

This clone was seen a few times. The chain couples TRBV28 to TRBJ2-2; D call uncertain. The V end lost 5 bases, the J end lost 5 bases, and 6 bases lay between the germline ends. Germline V gene data show CDR1 as MDHEN and CDR2 as SYDVKM. The CDR3 is 12 amino acids. CDR3 nucleotides: TGTGCCAGCAGTCAACTAACCGGGGAGCTGTTTTTT. Translated, it gives CASSQLTGELFF.

This chain joins TRBV5-1 and TRBJ2-3; D not resolved. V was trimmed by 1 base and J by 2 bases, leaving 8 bases between them. This CDR3 comprises 14 residues. In germline, CDR1 is SGHRS, CDR2 YFSETQ. The CDR3 here is CASSLNSPTDTQYF. The CDR3, as DNA: TGCGCCAGCAGCTTGAACAGCCCCACAGATACGCAGTATTTT.

The chain is built from TRBV19 and TRBJ2-7, with 9 nucleotides matching TRBD2. CDR1 is LNHDA, CDR2 SQIVND, per germline (reference sequence). Unmatched junction bases numbered 7, after V lost 3 bases and J lost 1 base. The CDR3 runs 16 residues. The chain's CDR3 is CASSISLAGISYEQYF. The DNA for the CDR3 is TGTGCCAGTAGTATCTCACTAGCGGGTATTTCCTACGAGCAGTACTTC.

This clone was seen a few times. The rearrangement links TRBV5-1 to TRBJ1-6, with TRBD1 identical over 7 bases. J gave up 9 bases and V 2 bases, and 8 bases lay outside the gene matches. The CDR3 runs 15 residues. Germline V gene lookup returns CDR1 SGHRS and CDR2 YFSETQ. CDR3 in amino acids: CASSLMGQSPSPLHF. The CDR3, as DNA: TGCGCCAGCAGCTTAATGGGACAGTCCCCTTCACCCCTCCACTTT.

The chain combines TRBV5-1 with TRBJ2-3; TRBD2 aligns across 8 bases. This CDR3 region has 18 residues. V lost 0 bases, J lost 10 bases, and 19 bases stayed unmatched. Germline V CDR1 and CDR2: SGHRS, YFSETQ. CDR3 DNA sequence: TGCGCCAGCAGCTTGGTACCCGAGACTGGTAGCGGGAATCAAGCGCAGTATTTT. Encoded protein: CASSLVPETGSGNQAQYF.

The chain is built from TRBV19 and TRBJ1-2; no clear D. Germline V gene data show CDR1 as LNHDA and CDR2 as SQIVND (reference sequence). V shed 1 base and J shed 8 bases, with 14 bases lying between them. The length of the CDR3 is 14 residues. The CDR3 here is CASSIGGSSRGYTF. CDR3 DNA sequence: TGTGCCAGTAGTATAGGAGGCAGTTCTAGAGGCTACACCTTC.

The V and J genes are TRBV6-7 and TRBJ1-6; D may be TRBD1 (5 bases). TRBV6-7 carries the ORF label, with uncertain function. Trimming shortened V by 2 bases and J by 5 bases, and 22 bases separated the two germline ends. This CDR3 is built from 19 residues. The CDR3 DNA reads as TGTGCCAGCAGTTACCCGGGCGGGGGGAACCAGAAAGATAATTCACCCCTCCACTTT. This sequence encodes CASSYPGGGNQKDNSPLHF.

This clone appeared a single time. This chain links TRBV27 with TRBJ1-5, with 7 nucleotides matching TRBD1. J gave up 0 bases and V 6 bases, and 8 bases lay outside the gene matches. Germline CDR1 reads MNHEY; CDR2 reads SMNVEV (reference sequence). The CDR3 totals 16 residues. CDR3 DNA sequence: TGTGCCAGCAGGGCCGGGACAGTGCGTAGCAATCAGCCCCAGCATTTT. Translated, it gives CASRAGTVRSNQPQHF.

V usage is TRBV6-1 and J usage is TRBJ1-5; 8 positions match TRBD1. Germline assignment: CDR1 MNHNS and CDR2 SASEGT. V lost 7 bases, J lost 6 bases, and 11 bases stayed unmatched. This CDR3 has 15 residues. The chain's CDR3 is CASTPQGAFGQPQHF. CDR3 bases: TGTGCCAGCACTCCCCAGGGGGCTTTTGGTCAGCCCCAGCATTTT.

The chain joins TRBV7-9 to TRBJ2-5; tentatively, D is TRBD1 (7 bases). Trimming pared 4 bases from V and 7 bases from J, leaving 22 bases between. CDR3 length equals 16 residues. Germline CDR1 and CDR2: SEHNR and FQNEAQ (reference sequence). CDR3 in DNA: TGTGCCAGCAGCTCTCGGGGAGGACAGGCCGATGGGACCCAGTACTTC. Its translation is CASSSRGGQADGTQYF.

This chain links TRBV13 with TRBJ1-4; 7 bases agree with TRBD1. Germline V gene data show CDR1 as PRHDT and CDR2 as FYEKMQ (reference sequence). This CDR3 has 15 amino acids. Trimming took 5 bases from V and 3 from J; bases not matched to a gene: 6. The CDR3, as DNA: TGTGCCAGCAGCGGACGGGACAGCGCTAATGAAAAACTGTTTTTT. Translation: CASSGRDSANEKLFF.

The chain has TRBV19 and TRBJ2-6; 9 bases align to TRBD1. This CDR3 is built from 18 residues. CDR1 is LNHDA, CDR2 SQIVND, per germline (reference sequence). V was clipped by 7 bases and J by 1 base; unmatched bases: 11. CDR3 protein: CASMPRGQGGSGANVLTF. The DNA of the CDR3 is TGTGCCAGTATGCCTCGGGGACAGGGAGGGTCTGGGGCCAACGTCCTGACTTTC.

The rearrangement links TRBV11-2 to TRBJ2-7; D may be TRBD2 (6 bases). This CDR3 comprises 15 residues. V was cut by 1 base and J by 4 bases, with 14 bases left in between. Per the germline V gene, CDR1 is SGHAT and CDR2 is FQNNGV. CDR3 residues: CASSLVGGNTYEQYF. CDR3 coding DNA: TGTGCCAGCAGCTTAGTTGGCGGGAATACTTACGAGCAGTACTTC.

The V call is TRBV11-3, the J call TRBJ2-2; the D is unclear. Germline V gene lookup returns CDR1 SGHNT and CDR2 YENEEA. The CDR3 contains 15 residues. V was pared by 1 base and J by 7 bases, with 13 bases between. The CDR3 sequence is CASSLVAGFGGELFF. CDR3 bases: TGTGCCAGCAGCTTAGTAGCCGGGTTTGGCGGGGAGCTGTTTTTT.

The V and J genes are TRBV25-1 and TRBJ1-4; the D is unclear. With 6 bases removed from V and 8 bases from J, the gap between germline ends came to 19 bases. The CDR3 is 15 residues long. Germline values: CDR1 MGHDK, CDR2 SYGVNS. This CDR3 reads CASRDSQRRWEKLFF. The CDR3 nucleotides are TGTGCCAGCAGGGACTCACAGCGAAGGTGGGAAAAACTGTTTTTT.

CDR3 residues: CASSHSGRAHRETQYF. DNA of the CDR3: TGTGCCAGCAGCCACAGCGGGAGGGCCCACAGGGAGACCCAGTACTTC. The chain employs TRBV14 and TRBJ2-5; TRBD2 matches 10 bases. This CDR3 has 16 amino acids. Unmatched junction bases numbered 9, after V lost 3 bases and J lost 5 bases. CDR1 and CDR2 from the germline V gene are SGHDN and FVKESK.

This clone came up a few times. This chain connects TRBV25-1 to TRBJ1-2; a possible D gene is TRBD1 (6 bases). V was clipped by 7 bases and J by 7 bases, with 13 bases between them. Germline-derived CDR1 and CDR2 are MGHDK and SYGVNS. The CDR3 is made up of 12 amino acids. This chain's CDR3 is CASTTDSFGYTF. CDR3 DNA sequence: TGTGCCAGCACCACGGACAGTTTTGGCTACACCTTC.

The CDR3 DNA reads as TGTGCCAGCAGCACTTCAGCGGGGGCCTACGAGCAGTACTTC. Amino acids: CASSTSAGAYEQYF. The chain carries TRBV9 and TRBJ2-7; TRBD2 agrees at 8 bases. CDR3 length: 14 residues. After removal of 4 bases from V and 2 bases from J, the junction contained 5 bases not matched to a gene. CDR1 is SGDLS, CDR2 YYNGEE, per germline.